This is a list of T cell receptor beta chains from one sample in a study of blood T cell repertoires in COVID-19. Method: immunoSEQ multiplex PCR; TCRdb's copy keeps in-frame clones and lacks some. The data contain some 91,000 clones, 75% to 95% of them singletons. What was sequenced was peripheral blood. The receptors here all came from a man between 60 and 75 years old with acute or convalescent COVID-19. Both conserved end residues are part of each CDR3.

j_gene: TRBJ2-2; len: 17; v_gene: TRBV19; CDR3aa: CASSHSRDRANTGELFF
j_gene: TRBJ1-2; len: 13; v_gene: TRBV10-3; CDR3aa: CAISEGTVYGYTF
j_gene: TRBJ1-2; len: 15; v_gene: TRBV7-2; CDR3aa: CASSLAGRGGGGYTF
j_gene: TRBJ1-4; len: 17; v_gene: TRBV18; CDR3aa: CASSPYPGFTTNEKLFF
j_gene: TRBJ2-2; len: 14; v_gene: TRBV5-6; CDR3aa: CASSLVGATGELFF
j_gene: TRBJ1-1; len: 14; v_gene: TRBV5-1; CDR3aa: CASSLLSVNTEAFF
j_gene: TRBJ1-3; len: 16; v_gene: TRBV7-2; CDR3aa: CASSLPAGLGGNTIYF
j_gene: TRBJ2-7; len: 16; v_gene: TRBV28; CDR3aa: CASSFALNRLSYEQYF
j_gene: TRBJ2-5; len: 15; v_gene: TRBV27; CDR3aa: CASSFGGGPQETQYF
j_gene: TRBJ1-1; len: 15; v_gene: TRBV3-1/TRBV3-2; CDR3aa: CASSHWQGGITEAFF
j_gene: TRBJ1-5; len: 14; v_gene: TRBV5-1; CDR3aa: CASSFTGGGQPQHF
j_gene: TRBJ1-2; len: 13; v_gene: TRBV10-3; CDR3aa: CAIKGVASGGYTF
j_gene: TRBJ1-5; len: 19; v_gene: TRBV23-1; CDR3aa: CASSPPPGWGECGNQPQHF
j_gene: TRBJ2-5; len: 13; v_gene: TRBV7-9; CDR3aa: CASSLGITETQYF
j_gene: TRBJ1-1; len: 16; v_gene: TRBV25-1; CDR3aa: CASTKGFLGDRGEAFF